The sequence of this T cell receptor (beta chain) was determined in a study of vaccination effects on CD4 cells after COVID-19. Researchers isolated CD4+ T cells once less than twelve days of culture had elapsed. Vaccinees lacked prior SARS-CoV-2 infection and tested negative for nucleocapsid antibodies. Each culture had half its medium swapped for IL-2 medium on days 3 and 7. This clone was counted a single time. The antigen is not known. Libraries were prepared by immunoSEQ multiplex PCR; TCRdb keeps only in-frame clonotypes and omits some of them. The sample gives tens of thousands of clones, 77% of which show up once; about 2.1% is in the top ten. The CDR3 covers 14 residues. The V and J ends lost 3 bases and 1 base respectively, with 10 bases between them. Germline V gene lookup returns CDR1 GTSNPN and CDR2 SVGIG (reference sequence).

This TCR derives from a human donor who received a COVID-19 vaccine. The source was CD4+ T cells from PBMCs cultured without peptide, collected before COVID-19 vaccination. This chain joins TRBV30 and TRBJ2-1; D may be TRBD1 (5 bases). The CDR3 loop reads CAWRSQGSYNEQFF. The DNA of the CDR3 is TGTGCCTGGAGGTCCCAGGGATCCTACAATGAGCAGTTCTTC.